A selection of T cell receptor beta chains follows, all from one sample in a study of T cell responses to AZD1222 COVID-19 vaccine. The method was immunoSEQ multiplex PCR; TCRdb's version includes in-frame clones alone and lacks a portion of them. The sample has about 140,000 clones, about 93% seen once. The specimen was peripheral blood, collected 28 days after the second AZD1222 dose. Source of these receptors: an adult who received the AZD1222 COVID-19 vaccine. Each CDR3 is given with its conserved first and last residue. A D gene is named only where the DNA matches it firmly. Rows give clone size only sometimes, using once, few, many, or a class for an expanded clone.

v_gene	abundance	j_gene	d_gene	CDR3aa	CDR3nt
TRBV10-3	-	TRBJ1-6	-	CAMREDFNSPLHF	TGTGCCATGAGGGAAGACTTTAATTCACCCCTCCACTTT
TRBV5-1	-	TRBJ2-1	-	CASSLDIAAYNEQFF	TGCGCCAGCAGCTTGGATATAGCGGCTTACAATGAGCAGTTCTTC
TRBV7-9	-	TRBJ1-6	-	CASSAVRTAENSPLHF	TGTGCCAGCAGCGCCGTACGTACAGCTGAGAATTCACCCCTCCACTTT
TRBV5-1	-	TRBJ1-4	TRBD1	CASSLGSGQGPTNEKLFF	TGCGCCAGCAGCTTGGGGTCGGGACAGGGACCAACTAATGAAAAACTGTTTTTT
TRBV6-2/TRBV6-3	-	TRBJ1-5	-	CASSLWSNQPQHF	TGTGCCAGCAGTTTATGGAGCAATCAGCCCCAGCATTTT
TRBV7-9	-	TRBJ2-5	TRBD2	CASSPRGGAPETQYF	TGTGCCAGCAGCCCACGCGGGGGGGCCCCAGAGACCCAGTACTTC
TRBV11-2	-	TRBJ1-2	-	CASSFRGYGNYGYTF	TGTGCCAGCAGCTTTAGAGGTTACGGGAACTATGGCTACACCTTC
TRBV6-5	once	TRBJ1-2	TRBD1	CASIGTGGDYGYTF	TGTGCCAGCATAGGGACAGGGGGGGACTATGGCTACACCTTC
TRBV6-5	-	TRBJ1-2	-	CASSYSQVGRADGYTF	TGTGCCAGCAGTTACTCCCAGGTAGGGAGGGCCGATGGCTACACCTTC
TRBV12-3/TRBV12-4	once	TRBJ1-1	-	CASSLPKNTEAFF	TGTGCCAGCAGTCTCCCAAAGAACACTGAAGCTTTCTTT
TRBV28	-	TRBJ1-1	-	CASTGFPTEAFF	TGTGCCAGCACGGGGTTCCCCACTGAAGCTTTCTTT
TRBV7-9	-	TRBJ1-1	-	CASSFGSPMNTEAFF	TGTGCCAGCAGCTTCGGGTCCCCTATGAACACTGAAGCTTTCTTT
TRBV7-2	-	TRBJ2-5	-	CASSSSQVTETQYF	TGTGCCAGCAGCTCCAGTCAGGTCACGGAGACCCAGTACTTC
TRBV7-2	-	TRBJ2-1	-	CASSAPSTAEQFF	TGTGCCAGCAGCGCCCCGTCGACCGCGGAGCAGTTCTTC
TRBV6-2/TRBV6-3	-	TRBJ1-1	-	CASSPQGTGGLNTEAFF	TGTGCCAGCAGCCCGCAAGGGACGGGGGGATTGAACACTGAAGCTTTCTTT
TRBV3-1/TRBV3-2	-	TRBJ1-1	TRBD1	CASSQDRWTGGLNTEAFF	TGTGCCAGCAGCCAAGATAGGTGGACAGGGGGTCTGAACACTGAAGCTTTCTTT